The sequence of this T cell receptor beta chain was determined in a study of blood T cell repertoires in COVID-19. Study-wide background: Some COVID-19 samples were acute and others convalescent; all came from the United States, Italy and Spain. T cells, B-cell-depleted T cells, or PBMCs provided the cDNA or gDNA that served as material.

The germline gives CDR1 PRHDT, CDR2 FYEKMQ (reference sequence). This CDR3 is built from 15 residues. Trimming took off 1 base at V and 2 bases at J, with 10 bases between the two ends. The table came from immunoSEQ multiplex PCR; TCRdb's copy has only in-frame clones and leaves some out. The table records some 150,000 clones, approximately 89% of them present only once. Participants reported their clinical history, and cohort assignment relied on those reports. Sequencing was performed on PBMCs or T cells enriched from blood (not recorded which). The chain is built from TRBV13 and TRBJ2-3; a weak D match, TRBD1 (6 bases). This receptor was identified in a woman between 18 and 29 years old who had recovered from COVID-19. The CDR3 DNA is TGTGCCAGCAGCTTAGACAGGGATCACACAGATACGCAGTATTTT. Residues: CASSLDRDHTDTQYF.